The clone carrying this TCR beta chain was counted only a few times. The antigen remains unidentified. Time point meaning: late sampling 161 to 241 days after vaccination in three convalescent patients. Described treatment: approximately nine-day PBMC culture with coronavirus spike peptide pools or control peptides (ViraFEST assay). Researchers used the Oncomine TCR Beta short-read assay to sequence DNA from cultured CD4+ T cells. One entry per CDR3 protein results from TCRdb running MiXCR on the PCR reads. The profile shows 25,000 to 30,000 distinct CDR3 sequences, around two fifths of them singletons. Trimming cost V 6 bases and J 0 bases; bases outside gene matches: 10. The CDR3 is 17 amino acids. CDR1 is MNHNS and CDR2 is SASEGT in the germline V gene. This specimen belongs to a study of vaccination and CD4 T cells after COVID-19. For the study at large: Timing of post-vaccine sample collection was a median 72 days after dose two, with a range of 14 to 241. Post-vaccination sampling time points for a few convalescent patients were day 14 and days 161 to 241. The authors used overlapping spike peptides from SARS-CoV-2, HCoV-NL63, HCoV-OC43 and HCoV-229E to stimulate cells.

The study's findings and limits: The great majority, 304 of 307 vaccine-specific clones, proved spike mono-reactive in convalescent patients.

This TCR was sampled from a human donor who had recovered from COVID-19. V is TRBV6-1 and J is TRBJ1-5, with TRBD1 matching over 8 bases. Here the sequenced sample was CD4+ T cells from blood, cultured in vitro, taken about 7 months after SARS-CoV-2 vaccination. CDR3 sequence (DNA): TGTGCCAGCAGAGGGGACAGGAGAGACTATAGCAATCAGCCCCAGCATTTT. Its protein product is CASRGDRRDYSNQPQHF.